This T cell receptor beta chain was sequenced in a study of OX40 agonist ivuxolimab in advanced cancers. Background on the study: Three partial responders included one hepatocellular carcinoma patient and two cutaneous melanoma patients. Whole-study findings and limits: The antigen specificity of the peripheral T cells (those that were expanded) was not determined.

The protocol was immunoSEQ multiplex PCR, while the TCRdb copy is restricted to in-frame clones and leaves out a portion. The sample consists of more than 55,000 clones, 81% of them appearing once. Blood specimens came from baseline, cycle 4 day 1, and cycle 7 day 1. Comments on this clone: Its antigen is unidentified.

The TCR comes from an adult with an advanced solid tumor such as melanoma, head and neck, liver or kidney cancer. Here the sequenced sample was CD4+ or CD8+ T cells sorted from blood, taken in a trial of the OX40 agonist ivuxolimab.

CDR3 protein: CASSLVGSGYEQYF. DNA of the CDR3: TGTGCCAGCAGCTTAGTCGGTAGCGGGTACGAGCAGTACTTC. The chain recombines TRBV7-9 with TRBJ2-7, with TRBD2 matching over 7 bases. The CDR3 has 14 amino acids. Germline loops: CDR1 SEHNR, CDR2 FQNEAQ (reference sequence). With V trimmed by 1 base and J by 4 bases, 4 bases remained unmatched.